The 29 T cell receptor beta chains below were found in one sample sequenced in a study of T cell responses to AZD1222 COVID-19 vaccine (dated by TCRdb to about 2021). Libraries were built with the immunoSEQ multiplex PCR assay. TCRdb re-hosts the immuneACCESS table, in-frame sequences only. Its copies lack some clones; in the studies checked, an unresolved V gene accounts for under half of them, and the cause for the rest is not known. The sample table lists approximately 130,000 clones, less than 95% of them with a count of one. The top ten constitute 5.4% of the sample. Sample time point, as interpreted from the label and publication: baseline before first vaccination. The sample in question was peripheral blood, obtained on day 0 of AZD1222 vaccination. All receptors derive from an adult in good health.

The rearrangement links TRBV11-3 to TRBJ2-7; the match to TRBD1 covers 9 bases. The germline CDR1 and CDR2 sequences are SGHNT and YENEEA. The CDR3 consists of 16 residues. Unmatched junction bases numbered 8, after V lost 5 bases and J lost 0 bases. The CDR3 reads CASSPSGQGSSYEQYF. For the CDR3, the DNA is TGTGCCAGCAGCCCGAGCGGACAGGGGAGCTCCTACGAGCAGTACTTC.

The DNA of the CDR3 is TGTGCCAGCAGTTTTAGGGACAACTATGGCTACACCTTC. Translation gives CASSFRDNYGYTF. The chain has TRBV12-3 or TRBV12-4 and TRBJ1-2; possibly TRBD1 for D (5 bases). The CDR3 has 13 amino acids. V was pared by 3 bases and J by 2 bases, with 7 bases between.

The V call is TRBV7-9, the J call TRBJ1-4; a weak D match, TRBD1 (6 bases). CDR3 length: 15 residues. V lost 5 bases and J lost 8, with 18 bases in between. CDR1 SEHNR and CDR2 FQNEAQ come from the germline V gene (reference sequence). CDR3 amino acids: CASSVNQGFGEKLFF. In nucleotides, the CDR3 is TGTGCCAGCAGCGTTAATCAGGGGTTTGGGGAAAAACTGTTTTTT.

V gene TRBV6-5 combines with J gene TRBJ2-2; possibly TRBD1 for D (5 bases). Germline CDR1 is MNHEY and CDR2 is SVGAGI. V was shortened by 7 bases and J by 0 bases, with 6 bases between the two germline ends. This CDR3 is built from 13 residues. In nucleotides, the CDR3 is TGTGCCAGCAAGACAGCGAACACCGGGGAGCTGTTTTTT. This gives the protein CASKTANTGELFF.

The chain combines TRBV12-3 or TRBV12-4 with TRBJ1-2; D not certain. Trimming shortened V by 7 bases and J by 8 bases, and 17 bases separated the two germline ends. The CDR3 contains 13 residues. The CDR3 here is CASNQNAAGGYTF. The CDR3 DNA sequence: TGTGCCAGCAACCAAAACGCTGCTGGAGGCTACACCTTC.

The chain is built from TRBV9 and TRBJ2-5; a weak D match, TRBD2 (6 bases). This CDR3 is 16 amino acids long. The germline V gene encodes CDR1 SGDLS and CDR2 YYNGEE. The V and J ends lost 0 bases and 4 bases respectively, with 16 bases between them. CDR3 residues: CASSVGVAEGRETQYF. The CDR3 DNA reads as TGTGCCAGCAGCGTAGGAGTAGCGGAGGGAAGAGAGACCCAGTACTTC. Full variable domain (remainder filled in from reference TRBV9 and TRBJ2-5): DSGVTQTPKHLITATGQRVTLRCSPRSGDLSVYWYQQSLDQGLQFLIQYYNGEERAKGNILERFSAQQFPDLHSELNLSSLELGDSALYFCASSVGVAEGRETQYFGPGTRLLVL.

The genes are TRBV7-9 and TRBJ1-2; D gene uncertain. The CDR3 consists of 12 residues. Trimming stripped 7 bases from V and 3 bases from J, with 9 bases between. Looked up from germline, CDR1 is SEHNR and CDR2 is FQNEAQ (reference sequence). The CDR3: CASTPSDYGYTF. The CDR3 DNA reads as TGTGCCAGCACCCCTTCTGACTATGGCTACACCTTC.

V gene TRBV5-5 combines with J gene TRBJ2-7, with 12 bases that match TRBD2. Germline V gene lookup returns CDR1 SGHKS and CDR2 YYEKEE (reference sequence). The CDR3 consists of 15 residues. With V trimmed by 5 bases and J by 5 bases, 8 bases remained unmatched. The CDR3 spells CASSPRLAGEDEQYF. CDR3 sequence (DNA): TGTGCCAGCAGTCCTAGACTAGCGGGAGAAGACGAGCAGTACTTC.

The gene calls are TRBV11-1 and TRBJ2-7; weak D call: TRBD2 (6 bases). Trimming took 3 bases from V and 4 from J, leaving 10 bases between them. Germline V lookup: CDR1 SGHAT, CDR2 FQDESV (reference sequence). The CDR3 sequence is 13 residues long. This chain's CDR3 is CASSLAGLYEQYF. CDR3 in DNA: TGTGCCAGCAGCTTGGCGGGATTGTACGAGCAGTACTTC.

The V and J genes are TRBV7-8 and TRBJ1-5, with 7 bases identical to TRBD1. The CDR3 has 16 residues. Germline trimming cut 5 bases from V and 4 bases from J; bases unmatched to any gene: 11. The V gene's germline CDR1 is SGHVS and CDR2 FQNEAQ. The CDR3 loop is CASSKKRDSSNQPQHF. The CDR3 coding sequence is TGTGCCAGCAGCAAGAAACGGGACAGCTCAAATCAGCCCCAGCATTTT.

The chain couples TRBV10-3 to TRBJ2-3; D unresolved. Per the germline V gene, CDR1 is ENHRY and CDR2 is SYGVKD. The CDR3 contains 14 residues. The V gene lost 0 bases and the J gene lost 0 bases, with 4 bases spanning the gap. CDR3 amino acids: CAISESGSTDTQYF. The CDR3 region has the DNA TGTGCCATCAGTGAGTCGGGAAGCACAGATACGCAGTATTTT.

The J gene is TRBJ2-1, the V gene TRBV7-3; TRBD1 aligns across 9 bases. Germline lookup yields CDR1 SGHTA and CDR2 FQGTGA. The CDR3 totals 15 residues. J was trimmed by 10 bases and V by 6 bases; bases with no gene match: 13. The CDR3: CASSRRQGGFREQFF. The CDR3 coding sequence is TGTGCCAGCAGTCGGAGACAGGGGGGTTTTCGGGAGCAGTTCTTC.

This chain uses TRBV18 with TRBJ1-1, with D maybe TRBD1 (6 bases). The V gene lost 3 bases and the J gene lost 1 base, with 18 bases spanning the gap. CDR1 KGHSH and CDR2 LQKENI come from the germline V gene. This CDR3 has 17 amino acids. CDR3 nucleotides: TGTGCCAGCTCACCTCTCCCTGGGGGCAGCGCGAACACTGAAGCTTTCTTT. Translation gives CASSPLPGGSANTEAFF.

The sample holds one count of this clone. The chain combines TRBV24-1 with TRBJ1-4, with D unclear. Trimming removed 4 bases at V and 0 bases at J, with 2 bases between. Germline-derived CDR1 and CDR2 are KGHDR and SFDVKD. The CDR3 is 13 residues long. The CDR3 DNA is TGTGCCACCAGTGACACAACTAATGAAAAACTGTTTTTT. Translated, it gives CATSDTTNEKLFF.

The chain carries TRBV5-1 and TRBJ1-6; D remains unclear. V was cut by 4 bases and J by 9 bases, with 8 bases left in between. Germline values: CDR1 SGHRS, CDR2 YFSETQ. The CDR3 consists of 12 residues. This chain's CDR3 is CASSPDFSPLHF. CDR3 DNA sequence: TGCGCCAGCAGCCCCGATTTTTCACCCCTCCACTTT.

This sequence joins TRBV28 and TRBJ2-1, with TRBD2 matching over 7 bases. Unmatched junction bases numbered 8, after V lost 4 bases and J lost 5 bases. Looked up from germline, CDR1 is MDHEN and CDR2 is SYDVKM. CDR3 size: 15 residues. CDR3 loop: CASSSTSLVHNEQFF. CDR3 DNA sequence: TGTGCCAGCAGTTCGACTAGCCTGGTCCACAATGAGCAGTTCTTC.

This clone was seen a few times. This CDR3 reads CASSFSGAETQYF. The CDR3 DNA reads TGCGCCAGCAGCTTCTCTGGCGCAGAGACCCAGTACTTC. The chain recombines TRBV5-1 with TRBJ2-5; no clear D. Per the germline V gene, CDR1 is SGHRS and CDR2 is YFSETQ. This CDR3 has 13 residues. Trimming pared 2 bases from V and 4 bases from J, leaving 9 bases between.

The chain has TRBV20-1 and TRBJ1-5; D gene uncertain. Between the trimmed V and J ends, which lost 3 bases and 1 base, there was a span of 4 bases. The CDR3 has 12 residues. Germline-derived CDR1 and CDR2 are DFQATT and SNEGSKA (reference sequence). The CDR3 is CSASTSNQPQHF. The CDR3 coding sequence is TGCAGTGCTAGTACCAGCAATCAGCCCCAGCATTTT.

Only one count was recorded for this clone. The V gene is TRBV28, the J gene TRBJ2-7, with TRBD1 identical over 7 bases. After removal of 3 bases from V and 9 bases from J, the junction contained 8 bases not matched to a gene. Looked up from germline, CDR1 is MDHEN and CDR2 is SYDVKM. The CDR3 loop spans 13 amino acids. The CDR3 nucleotides read TGTGCCAGCAGTTTCCCGATGACAGGGCTGCAGTACTTC. Protein sequence: CASSFPMTGLQYF.

This rearrangement joins TRBV24-1 to TRBJ1-5; D ambiguous. This CDR3 is 21 amino acids long. From germline, CDR1 is KGHDR and CDR2 SFDVKD. The V end was cut by 7 bases, the J end by 0 bases, with 30 bases between. CDR3 protein: CATSRNFVSPTVEYSNQPQHF. CDR3 sequence (DNA): TGTGCCACCAGCAGAAATTTTGTCAGCCCAACCGTCGAATATAGCAATCAGCCCCAGCATTTT.

The chain combines TRBV4-2 with TRBJ1-3; no definite D call. Trimming pared 0 bases from V and 0 bases from J, leaving 12 bases between. The CDR3 length is 17 residues. Per germline, CDR1 LGHNA and CDR2 YNFKEQ. The CDR3 nucleotides are TGTGCCAGCAGCCAAGATAAGACCCGGAGCTCTGGAAACACCATATATTTT. It codes for CASSQDKTRSSGNTIYF.

The chain carries TRBV19 and TRBJ1-5; D is ambiguous. CDR1 LNHDA and CDR2 SQIVND come from the germline V gene (reference sequence). V was trimmed by 4 bases and J by 0 bases, leaving 7 bases between them. This CDR3 spans 14 amino acids. CDR3 sequence: CASSKGNSNQPQHF. Written as DNA, the CDR3 is TGTGCCAGTAGTAAGGGAAATAGCAATCAGCCCCAGCATTTT.

The chain carries TRBV12-3 or TRBV12-4 and TRBJ2-7, with 9 bases lining up with TRBD2. The CDR3 has 11 residues. CDR3 coding DNA: TGTCCAGGGCGGGAGGGCTACGAGCAGTACTTC. Translating it yields CPGREGYEQYF.

This clone showed up just a few times. J is TRBJ1-2 and V is TRBV6-5; weak D call: TRBD1 (5 bases). V was pared by 2 bases and J by 1 base, with 5 bases between. The CDR3 is 13 amino acids. Germline V gene data show CDR1 as MNHEY and CDR2 as SVGAGI. CDR3 sequence reads: CASSYDSNYGYTF. The CDR3 nucleotides read TGTGCCAGCAGTTACGACAGTAACTATGGCTACACCTTC.

The chain links TRBV18 to TRBJ1-5; D unclear. Trimming removed 6 bases from V and 0 bases from J, with 9 bases in between. CDR1 is KGHSH, CDR2 LQKENI, per germline. The CDR3 totals 14 residues. The CDR3 spells CASSPTNSNQPQHF. The CDR3 region has the DNA TGTGCCAGCTCTCCGACGAATAGCAATCAGCCCCAGCATTTT.

The chain is built from TRBV28 and TRBJ1-4; D gene ambiguous. The V end was cut by 3 bases, the J end by 8 bases, with 13 bases between. Germline V gene data show CDR1 as MDHEN and CDR2 as SYDVKM. The CDR3 extends over 14 amino acids. CDR3 sequence: CASSFEGRGEKLFF. DNA of the CDR3: TGTGCCAGCAGTTTTGAGGGCAGAGGAGAAAAACTGTTTTTT. Full variable domain (rest looked up from reference TRBV28 and TRBJ1-4): DVKVTQSSRYLVKRTGEKVFLECVQDMDHENMFWYRQDPGLGLRLIYFSYDVKMKEKGDIPEGYSVSREKKERFSLILESASTNQTSMYLCASSFEGRGEKLFFGSGTQLSVL.

J is TRBJ2-5 and V is TRBV2, with D unclear. The V end was cut by 7 bases, the J end by 2 bases, with 14 bases between. Germline CDR1 is SNHLY and CDR2 is FYNNEI. The CDR3 has 14 amino acids. CDR3 nucleotide sequence: TGTGCCAGCACCCCCACAAGGTGGCAAGAGACCCAGTACTTC. Protein sequence: CASTPTRWQETQYF.

This chain links TRBV13 with TRBJ2-1; D is uncertain. This CDR3 has 13 residues. The V end lost 1 base, the J end lost 6 bases, and 7 bases lay between the germline ends. Germline V CDR1 and CDR2: PRHDT, FYEKMQ (reference sequence). The CDR3 is CASSLEGLNEQFF. Written as DNA, the CDR3 is TGTGCCAGCAGCTTAGAAGGGCTCAATGAGCAGTTCTTC. The full variable domain, with the rest looked up from reference TRBV13 and TRBJ2-1, is AAGVIQSPRHLIKEKRETATLKCYPIPRHDTVYWYQQGPGQDPQFLISFYEKMQSDKGSIPDRFSAQQFSDYHSELNMSSLELGDSALYFCASSLEGLNEQFFGPGTRLTVL.

This CDR3 reads CASSQGKVAASGANVLTF. In DNA, the CDR3 is TGTGCCAGCAGCCAAGGTAAGGTAGCGGCCTCTGGGGCCAACGTCCTGACTTTC. V is TRBV3-1 (or the pseudogene TRBV3-2) and J is TRBJ2-6, with a weak D call TRBD2 (6 bases). Germline lookup yields CDR1 LGHDT and CDR2 YNNKEL (reference sequence). V was shortened by 1 base and J by 0 bases, with 13 bases between the two germline ends. CDR3 length: 18 amino acids.